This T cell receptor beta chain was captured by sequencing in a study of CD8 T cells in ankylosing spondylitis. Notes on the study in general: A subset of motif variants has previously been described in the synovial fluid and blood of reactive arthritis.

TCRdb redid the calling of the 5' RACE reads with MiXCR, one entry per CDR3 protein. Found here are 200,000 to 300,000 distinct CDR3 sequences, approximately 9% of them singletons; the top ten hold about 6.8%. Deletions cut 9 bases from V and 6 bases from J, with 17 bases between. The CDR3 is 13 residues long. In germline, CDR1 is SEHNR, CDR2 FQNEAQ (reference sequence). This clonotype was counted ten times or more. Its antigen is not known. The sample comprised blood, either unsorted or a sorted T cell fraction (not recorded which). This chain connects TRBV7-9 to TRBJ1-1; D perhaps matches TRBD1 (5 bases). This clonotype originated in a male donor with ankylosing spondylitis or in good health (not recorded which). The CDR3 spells CASSGTPEPEAFF. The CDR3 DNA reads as TGTGCCAGTTCCGGGACGCCTGAACCTGAAGCTTTCTTT.